The clone carrying this TCR beta chain appeared a single time. Its antigen is not identified. Germline values: CDR1 LNHNV, CDR2 YYDKDF (reference sequence). The CDR3 is 13 residues long. V gave up 5 bases and J gave up 6 bases, with 11 bases separating them. This entry is derived from a study of PD-1 blockade in classical Hodgkin lymphoma. Overall study: Every 2 weeks, patients got 3 mg/kg intravenous nivolumab.

All patients experienced relapse after autologous stem cell transplantation, and brentuximab vedotin exposure was variable. Patients showed best responses of complete response, partial response or progressive disease. Study conclusions and caveats: CD4+ TCR diversity, unlike CD8+, climbed significantly by C4D1.

The method was immunoSEQ multiplex PCR; TCRdb's version includes in-frame clones alone and lacks a portion of them. The table has over 10,000 clones, around four fifths seen once. The chain uses TRBV15 and TRBJ2-1; tentative D call: TRBD2 (6 bases). The source was peripheral blood mononuclear cells (PBMCs), collected at baseline. The sequence derives from a human donor with classical Hodgkin lymphoma. Here the CDR3 reads CATSPPGGNEQFF. The CDR3 DNA reads as TGTGCCACCAGCCCCCCCGGGGGCAATGAGCAGTTCTTC.